This T cell receptor beta chain was documented in a study of blood T cell repertoires in COVID-19. Study-level background: Samples came from the United States, Italy and Spain, spanning acute and convalescent COVID-19. Nucleic acid was either cDNA or gDNA, and it came from T cells, B-cell-depleted T cells, or PBMCs.

This clone came up once. As originally analysed: Scientists estimated how many nucleated cells there were by amplifying reference gene primers. Assay used: immunoSEQ multiplex PCR; TCRdb lists only in-frame clones, some missing. The DNA was the basis for D and trimming; V, J and clone size are from that table. The table lists approximately 60,000 clones, 87% of them singletons. The CDR3 spans 14 residues. Trimming shortened V by 5 bases and J by 7 bases, and 15 bases separated the two germline ends. CDR1 and CDR2 from the germline V gene are SNHLY and FYNNEI. This TCR was sampled from a man in his sixties with active or convalescent COVID-19. Input material: peripheral blood. This sequence joins TRBV2 and TRBJ2-1, with D perhaps TRBD1 (5 bases). CDR3 amino acids: CASSSQAPLNEQFF. The CDR3 region has the DNA TGTGCCAGCAGTTCACAGGCTCCCCTTAATGAGCAGTTCTTC.